The following is a T cell receptor beta chain sequence with its context. Its antigen remains unidentified. Per-base qualities were not stored, and no clone one base away is much larger. The data stem from a study of T cell changes during pregnancy in multiple sclerosis (dated by TCRdb to the late 2010s). About the investigation overall: The study examined how the T cell repertoire changed over the course of pregnancy in women with multiple sclerosis.

The CDR3 spans 13 residues, from the cysteine through the phenylalanine. Only the CDR3 part of the read is kept: 39 bases, read in frame from the first base. The trim is 3 bases for V and 6 bases for J, with a gap of 8 bases between the germline ends. The germline V gene (reference sequence) yields MNHEY for CDR1 and SMNVEV for CDR2. The receptor library was made with the immunoSEQ multiplex PCR assay. Here the immuneACCESS table is served through TCRdb, limited to in-frame sequences with V and J called. Missing clones are a known gap in these copies; in checked studies unresolved V genes cover under half, and the rest lacks a known reason. This sample holds under 40,000 clones; more than 85% were observed only once. About 8.3% of the sample rests with the top ten.

The V and J genes are TRBV27 and TRBJ2-2, with no confidently assigned D gene. The TCR was taken from a female donor with multiple sclerosis, enrolled in a pregnancy study. The sample in question was CD8+ T cells from peripheral blood mononuclear cells, obtained in the third trimester of pregnancy. The CDR3: CASSLSYPGELFF. In nucleotide form, the sequence is TGTGCCAGCAGTTTGAGTTACCCCGGGGAGCTGTTTTTT.